This T cell receptor beta chain emerged from a study of OX40 agonist ivuxolimab in advanced cancers. Study-level background: The dose-escalation group included hepatocellular carcinoma, melanoma, renal cell carcinoma and head and neck cancer.

This clone appeared once. Its antigen remains unidentified. This CDR3 has 13 amino acids. Germline CDR1 and CDR2: MNHEY and SVGAGI. V shed 6 bases and J shed 8 bases, with 16 bases lying between them. Any history of autoimmune disease or systemic immunosuppression disqualified patients. Sequencing was performed with immunoSEQ multiplex PCR; in TCRdb, only in-frame clones are kept and a portion is missing. The sample gives 20,000 to 25,000 clones, just over 85% of which show up once; about 15% is in the top ten. General study points: The CD4+ and CD8+ T cells in the blood had expanded clonally by week 6 at 0.1 to 3.0 mg/kg. Also present in some nonresponders was a low level of normalized T-cell clonal expansion.

The source of this sequence is an adult with an advanced solid tumor such as melanoma, head and neck, liver or kidney cancer. V gene TRBV6-5 combines with J gene TRBJ1-2, with D perhaps matching TRBD1 (6 bases). Sample: CD4+ or CD8+ T cells sorted from blood, taken in a trial of the OX40 agonist ivuxolimab. CDR3 sequence: CASSETQGNGYTF. In DNA, the CDR3 is TGTGCCAGCAGCGAAACCCAGGGGAACGGCTACACCTTC.